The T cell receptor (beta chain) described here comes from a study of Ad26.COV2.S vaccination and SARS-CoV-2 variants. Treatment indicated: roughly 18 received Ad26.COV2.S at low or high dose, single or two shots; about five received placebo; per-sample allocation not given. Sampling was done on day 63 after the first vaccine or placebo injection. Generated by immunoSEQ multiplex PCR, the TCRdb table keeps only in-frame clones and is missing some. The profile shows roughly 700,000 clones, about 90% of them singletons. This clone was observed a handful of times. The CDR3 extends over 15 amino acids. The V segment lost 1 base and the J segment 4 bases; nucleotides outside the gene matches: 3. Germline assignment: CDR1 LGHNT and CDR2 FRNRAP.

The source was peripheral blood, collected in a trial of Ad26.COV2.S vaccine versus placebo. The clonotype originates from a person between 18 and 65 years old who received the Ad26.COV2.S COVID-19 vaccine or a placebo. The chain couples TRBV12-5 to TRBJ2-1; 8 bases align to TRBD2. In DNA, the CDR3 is TGTGCTAGTGGTTTGGAGGTAGCGGGGTACAATGAGCAGTTCTTC. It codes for CASGLEVAGYNEQFF.